This TCR beta chain was captured in a study of T cells in Graves' hyperthyroidism and ophthalmopathy. Turning to the study itself: Peripheral blood specimens were obtained at initial diagnosis, prior to any treatment.

This clonotype was observed a handful of times. Researchers amplified the TCR beta CDR3 regions from RNA transcripts. A set of HTBI primers served as the primers for a first-round RT-PCR of the TCR CDR3. TCRdb redid the calling of the multiplex PCR reads with MiXCR, one entry per CDR3 protein. The repertoire consists of around 620,000 distinct CDR3 sequences, with 12% to 15% occurring once and the leading ten covering 7.1%. Looked up from germline, CDR1 is DFQATT and CDR2 is SNEGSKA (reference sequence). J was trimmed by 6 bases and V by 1 base; bases with no gene match: 5. The CDR3 is 16 residues long. Patients having uncontrolled infection, another autoimmune disease, pregnancy or lactation were not included.

This clonotype was sampled from a woman aged 18-30 years with Graves' ophthalmopathy. The sequenced sample was blood. The gene calls are TRBV20-1 and TRBJ2-2; TRBD2 matches 13 bases. As DNA, the CDR3 is TGCAGTGCTAGAGCCGGACTAGCGGGAGAATCCGGGGAGCTGTTTTTT. Translating it yields CSARAGLAGESGELFF.